This T cell receptor beta chain is drawn from a study of T-cell reconstitution after alpha-beta-depleted transplantation in children. Study-level points and caveats: Surviving recipient T cells and intrathymic progenitors accounted for some patients' high TCRbeta diversity at day 60. At the one-year point after transplant, T-cell counts and TCRbeta diversity were found to come mostly from T cells that had been newly produced.

Preparing the TCRbeta library involved the use of unique molecular identifiers. TCRdb ran MiXCR on the PCR reads and lists one entry per CDR3 protein. The sample shows some 830,000 distinct CDR3 sequences, less than 20% of them seen only once. This clonotype was counted between two and nine times. Its target is unknown. Germline assignment: CDR1 MRHNA and CDR2 SNTAGT. The CDR3 has 19 residues. J was trimmed by 3 bases and V by 0 bases; bases with no gene match: 13. Sequencing used PBMCs, mostly from graft donor cells, obtained 360 days after TCRalphabeta/CD19-depleted stem cell transplant. This sequence originates from a male patient younger than 18 who had a stem cell transplant for acute lymphoblastic leukemia, so the T cells may come from the graft donor. The V call is TRBV6-4, the J call TRBJ1-2; 10 nucleotides agree with TRBD1. CDR3 loop: CASSDSAETGGASYYGYTF. As DNA, the CDR3 is TGTGCCAGCAGTGACTCGGCCGAGACAGGGGGCGCGTCGTACTATGGCTACACCTTC.